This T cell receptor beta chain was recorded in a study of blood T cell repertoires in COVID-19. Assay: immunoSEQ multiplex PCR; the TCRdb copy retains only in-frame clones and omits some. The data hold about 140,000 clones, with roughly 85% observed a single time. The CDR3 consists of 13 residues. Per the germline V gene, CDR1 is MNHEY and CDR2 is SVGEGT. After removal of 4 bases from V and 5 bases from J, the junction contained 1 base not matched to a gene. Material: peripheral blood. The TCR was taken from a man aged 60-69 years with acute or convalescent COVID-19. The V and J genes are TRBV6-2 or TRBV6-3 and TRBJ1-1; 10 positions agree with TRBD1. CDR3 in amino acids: CASSSDRGTEAFF. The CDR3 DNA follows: TGTGCCAGCAGTTCGGACAGGGGGACTGAAGCTTTCTTT.